The 29 T cell receptor beta chains below were found in one sample sequenced in a study of T cells in Graves' hyperthyroidism and ophthalmopathy (dated by TCRdb to about 2019). To prepare the library, multiplex PCR was applied. TCRdb shows the sequencer as Illumina HiSeq 2000. TCR beta CDR3 regions were amplified from RNA transcripts. The TCR CDR3 was subjected to a first round of RT-PCR using the HTBI primer set and the Qiagen OneStep RT-PCR kit. TCRdb redid the processing of the public reads, applying fastp at Q25 and MiXCR, and retained in-frame beta chains. Rows with a matching CDR3 protein are joined into one entry that keeps the most common DNA and genes. Here the sample has some 740,000 distinct CDR3 sequences; approximately 15% occur a single time. The biggest ten clones account for 9.5% to 13% of the sample. What was sequenced was blood. All receptors derive from a woman between 18 and 29 years old with Graves' hyperthyroidism.

The chain has TRBV15 and TRBJ2-2, with TRBD2 identical over 10 bases. The CDR3 is 16 residues long. The germline CDR1 and CDR2 sequences are LNHNV and YYDKDF (reference sequence). J was trimmed by 6 bases and V by 3 bases; bases with no gene match: 7. The CDR3 loop is CATSSSSGRWAGELFF. DNA of the CDR3: TGTGCCACCAGCAGTTCTAGCGGGAGATGGGCCGGGGAGCTGTTTTTT.

Of note for this clonotype: A much more abundant neighbour one base away suggests this may be a read error. V is TRBV24-1 and J is TRBJ2-3, with a weak D call TRBD1 (5 bases). This CDR3 has 13 residues. Trimming cost V 6 bases and J 4 bases, with 10 bases left between them. Looked up from germline, CDR1 is KGHDR and CDR2 is SFDVKD. The CDR3 DNA sequence: TGTGCCACCAGTAGGGCAGGGCCAGATACGCAGTATTTT. Translating it yields CATSRAGPDTQYF.

The table lists this clonotype with many counts. The genes are TRBV27 and TRBJ1-5, with D possibly being TRBD1 (5 bases). Trimming took 2 bases from V and 7 from J, leaving 15 bases between them. In germline, CDR1 is MNHEY, CDR2 SMNVEV (reference sequence). The CDR3 is 15 amino acids. CDR3 residues: CASSLGVGTEQPQHF. In DNA, the CDR3 is TGTGCCAGCAGTTTAGGTGTGGGGACGGAGCAGCCCCAGCATTTT.

This clonotype was found many times. The rearrangement uses TRBV5-1 and TRBJ2-1; D may be TRBD2 (5 bases). Trimming took 3 bases from V and 2 from J, leaving 15 bases between them. The CDR3 sequence is 16 residues long. CDR1 is SGHRS and CDR2 is YFSETQ in the germline V gene. The CDR3 reads CASSSPLSGAYNEQFF. CDR3 coding DNA: TGCGCCAGCAGCTCTCCGTTGAGCGGAGCCTACAATGAGCAGTTCTTC.

V and J are TRBV7-6 and TRBJ2-5; TRBD2 agrees at 11 bases. With 8 bases clipped from V and 4 bases from J, the junction kept 9 bases outside the gene matches. This CDR3 is built from 15 residues. Germline-derived CDR1 and CDR2 are SGHVS and FNYEAQ. CDR3 nucleotide sequence: TGTGCCAGCCCTTCTAGCGGGAGGATGGGAGAGACCCAGTACTTC. Encoded protein: CASPSSGRMGETQYF.

The V and J genes are TRBV19 and TRBJ1-6; TRBD1 might be the D (6 bases). This CDR3 comprises 12 residues. The V gene lost 7 bases and the J gene lost 11 bases, with 12 bases spanning the gap. The germline gives CDR1 LNHDA, CDR2 SQIVND (reference sequence). CDR3 coding DNA: TGTGCCAGTAAGGAGGGGGGGACACCCCTCCACTTT. This sequence encodes CASKEGGTPLHF.

A few counts support this clonotype. J is TRBJ1-4 and V is TRBV27, with no clear D. The CDR3 length is 16 residues. V dropped 5 bases and J dropped 8 bases, with 21 bases sitting between them. CDR1 and CDR2 from the germline V gene are MNHEY and SMNVEV (reference sequence). CDR3 region: CASSPIYLPADEKLFF. The CDR3 DNA sequence: TGTGCCAGCAGTCCGATATACCTCCCTGCGGACGAAAAACTGTTTTTT.

The rearrangement links TRBV12-3 or TRBV12-4 to TRBJ1-6; D call uncertain. V was cut by 8 bases and J by 6 bases, with 17 bases left in between. CDR3 size: 15 residues. The DNA of the CDR3 is TGTGCCAGCGCTTCCCAATTAGGCGTTAATTCACCCCTCCACTTT. It encodes CASASQLGVNSPLHF.

A note on this clonotype: Possible read error: a much larger clone is one base away. Here the CDR3 omits its conserved ending phenylalanine or tryptophan, so a read error is the likely source. J is TRBJ2-3 and V is TRBV29-1; maybe TRBD1 (5 bases). Trimming stripped 5 bases from V and 0 bases from J, with 15 bases between. The germline CDR1 and CDR2 sequences are SQVTM and ANQGSEA. The CDR3 runs to 15 residues. DNA for the CDR3: TGCAGCGTTTCCCACCTGACAGTCAGCACAGATACGCAGTATTCT. Protein sequence: CSVSHLTVSTDTQYS.

The chain carries TRBV7-9 and TRBJ2-1; perhaps TRBD2 as D (7 bases). This CDR3 spans 16 amino acids. Trimming removed 6 bases at V and 8 bases at J, with 23 bases between. Germline lookup yields CDR1 SEHNR and CDR2 FQNEAQ (reference sequence). The CDR3 nucleotides are TGTGCCAGCAGGGGGGCCTGGACTAGTTCCGGTGATGAGCAGTTCTTC. Its protein product is CASRGAWTSSGDEQFF.

This clonotype was counted ten times or more. The V and J genes are TRBV28 and TRBJ2-3; 9 bases are a match to TRBD2. Germline CDR1 and CDR2: MDHEN and SYDVKM. The ends lost 5 bases at V and 6 bases at J; junction bases unmatched: 6. This CDR3 is built from 14 residues. CDR3 bases: TGTGCCAGCAGTGGGACTAGCACGGTGGATACGCAGTATTTT. Translation gives CASSGTSTVDTQYF.

This clonotype was detected many times. The chain uses TRBV11-2 and TRBJ2-5, with unresolved D. CDR3 length: 15 residues. Germline CDR1 is SGHAT and CDR2 is FQNNGV. Trimming cost V 5 bases and J 2 bases, with 15 bases left between them. This CDR3 reads CASSGFQSPQETQYF. CDR3 DNA: TGTGCCAGCAGCGGGTTCCAGAGCCCTCAAGAGACCCAGTACTTC.

The gene calls are TRBV6-2 or TRBV6-3 and TRBJ2-1; D remains ambiguous. The CDR3 extends over 12 amino acids. Per germline, CDR1 MNHEY and CDR2 SVGEGT. Trimming removed 2 bases at V and 5 bases at J, with 4 bases between. The DNA for the CDR3 is TGTGCCAGCAGTTACGGTGACAATGAGCAGTTCTTC. It specifies CASSYGDNEQFF.

This clonotype has more than one count but fewer than ten. CDR3 in amino acids: CASSPQLGSNEQFF. The DNA of the CDR3 is TGTGCCAGCAGCCCCCAATTAGGGAGCAATGAGCAGTTCTTC. J is TRBJ2-1 and V is TRBV7-3; TRBD2 is a possible D gene (5 bases). V lost 5 bases and J 6 bases, leaving 14 bases between the germline ends. The CDR3 covers 14 residues. Germline values: CDR1 SGHTA, CDR2 FQGTGA.

This chain joins TRBV20-1 and TRBJ1-2, with 10 bases aligning to TRBD1. Germline-derived CDR1 and CDR2 are DFQATT and SNEGSKA (reference sequence). Germline trimming cut 4 bases from V and 2 bases from J; bases unmatched to any gene: 1. The length of the CDR3 is 13 residues. The CDR3 reads CSAKTGGNYGYTF. CDR3 DNA sequence: TGCAGTGCTAAGACAGGGGGCAACTATGGCTACACCTTC.

This rearrangement joins TRBV27 to TRBJ2-1; D possibly corresponds to TRBD2 (6 bases). This CDR3 comprises 20 residues. The ends were cut back, 7 bases at V and 7 bases at J, with 35 bases in the middle. Germline-derived CDR1 and CDR2 are MNHEY and SMNVEV (reference sequence). Here the CDR3 DNA reads TGTGCCAGCACCACTCGAACCGGGACCGACGGGAGCGGCAAGCGTAATGAGCAGTTCTTC. Translated, it gives CASTTRTGTDGSGKRNEQFF.

As for this clonotype: A much larger clone sits a single nucleotide away, making a read error possible. The chain combines TRBV29-1 with TRBJ2-1; D possibly matches TRBD1 or TRBD2 (5 bases each). The CDR3 loop spans 12 amino acids. Germline V lookup: CDR1 SQVTM, CDR2 ANQGSEA. V dropped 4 bases and J dropped 10 bases, with 14 bases sitting between them. CDR3 DNA sequence: TGCAGCGTTGGGGGACCCACCTACGAGCAGTTCTTC. Its protein is CSVGGPTYEQFF.

This clonotype has at least ten counts. The chain employs TRBV18 and TRBJ2-7; 7 positions agree with TRBD1. V was clipped by 2 bases and J by 0 bases; unmatched bases: 4. The germline CDR1 and CDR2 sequences are KGHSH and LQKENI. CDR3 size: 15 residues. CDR3 nucleotide sequence: TGTGCCAGCTCACCAGACAGGGAGAGCTCCTACGAGCAGTACTTC. Translated, it gives CASSPDRESSYEQYF.

This clonotype was seen only a few times. V usage is TRBV6-2 or TRBV6-3 and J usage is TRBJ2-7; TRBD2 aligns across 7 bases. The germline CDR1 and CDR2 sequences are MNHEY and SVGEGT. Unmatched junction bases numbered 10, after V lost 2 bases and J lost 6 bases. CDR3 length: 15 residues. In DNA form, the CDR3 reads TGTGCCAGCAGTTACCTGGCGGGAGTCAGACCCGAGCAGTACTTC. This codes for CASSYLAGVRPEQYF.

This clonotype was detected only a few times. CDR3 amino acids: CATSDFPERYGYTF. CDR3 in DNA: TGTGCCACCAGTGATTTTCCAGAACGCTATGGCTACACCTTC. V is TRBV24-1 and J is TRBJ1-2, with D unresolved. Germline V lookup: CDR1 KGHDR, CDR2 SFDVKD. Between the trimmed V and J ends, which lost 1 base and 4 bases, there was a span of 9 bases. This CDR3 is built from 14 residues.

This clonotype was counted a few times. The chain links TRBV15 to TRBJ2-2; 7 positions match TRBD1. There are 20 residues in the CDR3. Germline V gives CDR1 LNHNV, CDR2 YYDKDF (reference sequence). With 3 bases clipped from V and 4 bases from J, the junction kept 20 bases outside the gene matches. Written as DNA, the CDR3 is TGTGCCACCAGCAGGTGGAGGACAGGAGGCCAAACTTGGGGCACCGGGGAGCTGTTTTTT. It codes for CATSRWRTGGQTWGTGELFF.

This clonotype was detected many times. The chain uses TRBV12-3 or TRBV12-4 and TRBJ2-5; D unresolved. The CDR3 consists of 11 residues. Trimming took 5 bases from V and 5 from J, leaving 6 bases between them. CDR3 DNA sequence: TGTGCCAGCAGTGCAATGGAGACCCAGTACTTC. Residues: CASSAMETQYF.

Only a few counts were recorded for this clonotype. V gene TRBV9 combines with J gene TRBJ1-6; unclear D gene. This CDR3 has 13 residues. Trimming stripped 2 bases from V and 9 bases from J, with 9 bases between. Germline CDR1 SGDLS, CDR2 YYNGEE. CDR3 region: CASSVGSGSPLHF. The CDR3 DNA sequence: TGTGCCAGCAGCGTTGGCAGTGGTTCACCCCTCCACTTT.

This clonotype was seen a single time. At one end, the junction sequence differs from germline, possibly due to a read error. This rearrangement joins TRBV27 to TRBJ1-2; D is undetermined. Germline CDR1 and CDR2: MNHEY and SMNVEV (reference sequence). CDR3 length equals 13 residues. CDR3 residues: CACSFTANYGYTF. DNA for the CDR3: TGTGCCTGCAGTTTTACAGCTAACTATGGCTACACCTTC.

This clonotype has just a few counts. The chain joins TRBV3-1 to TRBJ2-5, with TRBD2 matching 14 bases. There are 19 residues in the CDR3. After removal of 3 bases from V and 0 bases from J, the junction contained 9 bases not matched to a gene. Germline V gene data show CDR1 as LGHDT and CDR2 as YNNKEL (reference sequence). The CDR3 nucleotides are TGTGCCAGCAGCCATTGGGGGACTAGCGGGAGAGGGTACCAAGAGACCCAGTACTTC. Translating gives CASSHWGTSGRGYQETQYF.

This clonotype turned up a few times. The chain joins TRBV27 to TRBJ2-7, with 11 bases that match TRBD2. The V and J ends lost 4 bases and 2 bases, in that order; junction bases with no gene match: 7. Germline CDR1 and CDR2: MNHEY and SMNVEV (reference sequence). The CDR3 has 16 residues. This CDR3 is CASSSILAGGPYEQYF. In DNA, the CDR3 is TGTGCCAGCAGTTCTATATTAGCGGGAGGGCCCTACGAGCAGTACTTC.

This rearrangement joins TRBV7-9 to TRBJ2-7, with 7 bases fitting TRBD1. The junction had 11 bases not matched to a gene; V was cut back by 9 bases and J by 3 bases. Germline V CDR1 and CDR2: SEHNR, FQNEAQ (reference sequence). The CDR3 spans 14 residues. CDR3 sequence (DNA): TGTGCCAGTAGTATTCCCGGGACAGTCTACGAGCAGTACTTC. This gives the protein CASSIPGTVYEQYF.

The rearrangement joins TRBV14 to TRBJ1-2; D remains unclear. V shed 1 base and J shed 1 base, with 13 bases lying between them. Germline V gene data show CDR1 as SGHDN and CDR2 as FVKESK. This CDR3 contains 16 residues. Written as DNA, the CDR3 is TGTGCCAGCAGCCAAGGAGAGTCCCGGTATAACTATGGCTACACCTTC. As protein: CASSQGESRYNYGYTF. The full variable domain, rest sourced from reference TRBV14 and TRBJ1-2, is EAGVTQFPSHSVIEKGQTVTLRCDPISGHDNLYWYRRVMGKEIKFLLHFVKESKQDESGMPNNRFLAERTGGTYSTLKVQPAELEDSGVYFCASSQGESRYNYGYTFGSGTRLTVV.

V usage is TRBV12-3 or TRBV12-4 and J usage is TRBJ2-6; D may match TRBD1 or TRBD2 (6 bases each). CDR3 length: 16 residues. Deletions cut 8 bases from V and 2 bases from J, with 16 bases between. The CDR3 nucleotides are TGTGCCAGCCACCGAGGGGGGAGAGCTGGGGCCAACGTCCTGACTTTC. Its protein is CASHRGGRAGANVLTF.